Reported below is one T cell receptor beta chain. The CDR3 is 18 amino acids. V shed 1 base and J 0 bases; nucleotides not matched to a gene: 2. Germline values: CDR1 LGHDT, CDR2 YNNKEL (reference sequence). The data belong to a study of blood T cell repertoires in COVID-19. As for the study in general: The United States, Italy and Spain supplied acute and convalescent COVID-19 samples. Sources were T cells, B-cell-depleted T cells, or PBMCs; the material itself was cDNA or gDNA.

The protocol was immunoSEQ multiplex PCR, while the TCRdb copy is restricted to in-frame clones and leaves out a portion. This sample yields 250,000 to 300,000 clones, of which about nine tenths are seen a single time; approximately 2% belongs to the top ten. The receptor's source is a woman in her sixties or seventies who had recovered from COVID-19. The source material was PBMCs or T cells enriched from blood (not recorded which). V and J are TRBV3-1 (or the pseudogene TRBV3-2) and TRBJ2-1, with TRBD2 matching over 14 bases. Written as DNA, the CDR3 is TGTGCCAGCAGCCAAGGACTAGCGGGGGGGATCTCCTACAATGAGCAGTTCTTC. Translated: CASSQGLAGGISYNEQFF.